This TCR beta chain appears in the sequencing data of a study of blood T cell repertoires in COVID-19. TCRdb's copy holds only in-frame clones and misses some; the assay was immunoSEQ multiplex PCR. The table shows some 220,000 clones, with about 82% occurring only once. Germline assignment: CDR1 LGHNA and CDR2 YSLEER. The CDR3 sequence is 17 residues long. J lost 0 bases, V lost 0 bases, and 4 bases had no gene match. The TCR was taken from a woman between 65 and 79 years old with COVID-19, enrolled during active disease. Sequenced sample: peripheral blood. The rearrangement joins TRBV4-3 to TRBJ2-2, with 7 bases lining up with TRBD1. The CDR3 region is CASSQDAQGANTGELFF. CDR3 sequence (DNA): TGCGCCAGCAGCCAAGATGCTCAGGGGGCGAACACCGGGGAGCTGTTTTTT.